The clone carrying this TCR beta chain turned up a few times. Its antigen is undetermined. This sample is part of a study of T-cell memory formation after mild COVID-19. Study-level results: The study detected some responding clones in pre-infection memory, suggesting cross-reactive memory joined.

Trimming took 5 bases from V and 0 from J, leaving 14 bases between them. The CDR3 consists of 15 residues. From germline, CDR1 is DFQATT and CDR2 SNEGSKA (reference sequence). Using its own MiXCR run on the 5' RACE reads, TCRdb lists one record per CDR3 protein. The data hold 500,000 to 550,000 distinct CDR3 sequences, with around 21% observed a single time. The clonotype originates from an adult woman who had mild COVID-19 (a few samples of this study predate the infection). Cell type and time point are not known. The J gene is TRBJ1-3, the V gene TRBV20-1; no reliable D call. Sequencing was performed on PBMCs or a T cell subset sorted from them (not recorded which). Written as DNA, the CDR3 is TGCAGTGCTGCTCAGAGGAGGAGCTCTGGAAACACCATATATTTT. Amino acids: CSAAQRRSSGNTIYF.